This T cell receptor beta chain was observed in a study of shared clonotypes between healthy human individuals. General observations from the study: Only blood was sampled; tissue repertoires likely differ.

Trimming cost V 4 bases and J 7 bases; bases outside gene matches: 7. Germline CDR1 and CDR2: GTSNPN and SVGIG (reference sequence). CDR3 size: 14 residues. The method was immunoSEQ multiplex PCR; TCRdb's version includes in-frame clones alone and lacks a portion of them. The sample gives fewer than 550,000 clones, over 60% of which show up once; about 12% is in the top ten. As regards this clone: The antigen is undetermined.

Material for sequencing was PBMCs. This rearrangement joins TRBV30 to TRBJ1-4; TRBD1 matches at 9 bases. The sequence came from a woman between 35 and 50 years old in good health. Some clones in this sample may be carry-over from other donors' samples. CDR3 sequence reads: CAWTRQGGSEKLFF. The CDR3 region has the DNA TGTGCCTGGACTCGACAGGGGGGGTCTGAAAAACTGTTTTTT.